This is a list of T cell receptor beta chains from one sample in a study of tumour-infiltrating T cells in Burkitt lymphoma. The data were produced by immunoSEQ multiplex PCR, yet TCRdb's version contains in-frame clones alone and is incomplete. The table lists 45,000 to 60,000 clones, 31% of them singletons, with about 3% in the top ten. Sequencing was done on a sample of tumor tissue. These TCRs come from a human donor with Burkitt lymphoma. The CDR3 runs from the conserved cysteine through the conserved F or W. D genes are given only for firm matches. The size field is filled for only some rows; it gives once, few, many or a size class.

CDR3: CASSGQVGYEQYF
DNA: TGTGCCAGTTCCGGACAGGTGGGCTACGAGCAGTACTTC
V: TRBV19
J: TRBJ2-7
D: TRBD1
size: .

CDR3: CASSFERTGNEQYF
DNA: TGTGCCAGCAGCTTTGAACGGACAGGAAACGAGCAGTACTTC
V: TRBV11-2
J: TRBJ2-7
D: TRBD1
size: .

CDR3: CASSPSWSGETQYF
DNA: TGTGCCAGCAGTCCCTCCTGGTCCGGGGAGACCCAGTACTTC
V: TRBV7-9
J: TRBJ2-5
D: .
size: .

CDR3: CATTAGVTPNEQFF
DNA: TGTGCCACCACAGCGGGGGTCACCCCCAATGAGCAGTTCTTC
V: TRBV7-6
J: TRBJ2-1
D: TRBD2
size: .

CDR3: CASRDLVDRPYEQYF
DNA: TGTGCCAGCAGAGACCTAGTAGACAGACCCTACGAGCAGTACTTC
V: TRBV2
J: TRBJ2-7
D: .
size: few

CDR3: CASARAEQETQYF
DNA: TGTGCCAGCGCACGTGCAGAACAAGAGACCCAGTACTTC
V: TRBV6-5
J: TRBJ2-5
D: .
size: .

CDR3: CASSDPWRKNIQYF
DNA: TGTGCCAGCAGTGACCCTTGGCGAAAAAACATTCAGTACTTC
V: TRBV25-1
J: TRBJ2-4
D: .
size: few

CDR3: CASSPRPLAGGEQYF
DNA: TGTGCCAGCAGCCCCCGACCGTTAGCGGGAGGCGAGCAGTACTTC
V: TRBV9
J: TRBJ2-7
D: TRBD2
size: .

CDR3: CACLSWGRSYEQYF
DNA: TGTGCCTGCTTGTCGTGGGGCCGTTCCTACGAGCAGTACTTC
V: TRBV30
J: TRBJ2-7
D: .
size: .

CDR3: CAIMPEATLGRTEAFF
DNA: TGTGCCATCATGCCTGAGGCGACACTAGGGCGGACTGAAGCTTTCTTT
V: TRBV10-3
J: TRBJ1-1
D: .
size: many

CDR3: CASRLGAFGPETQYF
DNA: TGCGCCAGCCGACTGGGGGCTTTCGGGCCAGAGACCCAGTACTTC
V: TRBV5-1
J: TRBJ2-5
D: .
size: .

CDR3: CASSQDWTRVPTRSGELFF
DNA: TGCGCCAGCAGCCAAGATTGGACCAGGGTTCCAACTAGGTCCGGGGAGCTGTTTTTT
V: TRBV4-3
J: TRBJ2-2
D: .
size: .

CDR3: CASRWDVNYGYTF
DNA: TGCGCCAGCAGATGGGACGTAAACTATGGCTACACCTTC
V: TRBV5-1
J: TRBJ1-2
D: .
size: few

CDR3: CASSDWAGRSGNTIYF
DNA: TGTGCCAGCAGTGATTGGGCAGGCCGCTCTGGAAACACCATATATTTT
V: TRBV2
J: TRBJ1-3
D: .
size: .

CDR3: CASSLNQGDGELFF
DNA: TGTGCCAGCAGCTTAAACCAGGGTGACGGGGAGCTGTTTTTT
V: TRBV11-3
J: TRBJ2-2
D: .
size: .

CDR3: CASSLGSYADTQYF
DNA: TGTGCCAGCAGCTTGGGGTCCTACGCAGATACGCAGTATTTT
V: TRBV7-2
J: TRBJ2-3
D: .
size: .

CDR3: CASSKIEGRGVEQFF
DNA: TGCGCCAGCAGCAAAATCGAGGGGCGCGGGGTCGAGCAGTTCTTC
V: TRBV5-1
J: TRBJ2-1
D: .
size: .

CDR3: CASSQDYEKLFF
DNA: TGTGCCAGCAGCCAAGACTACGAAAAACTGTTTTTT
V: TRBV4-2
J: TRBJ1-4
D: .
size: few

CDR3: CASSRLAGGPGETQYF
DNA: TGTGCCAGCAGTAGACTAGCGGGGGGGCCTGGGGAGACCCAGTACTTC
V: TRBV2
J: TRBJ2-5
D: TRBD2
size: .

CDR3: CSVMTADYEQYF
DNA: TGCAGCGTCATGACGGCTGACTACGAGCAGTACTTC
V: TRBV29-1
J: TRBJ2-7
D: .
size: few

CDR3: CASSPSHPGGAFF
DNA: TGCGCCAGCAGCCCATCTCACCCGGGGGGAGCTTTCTTT
V: TRBV4-3
J: TRBJ1-1
D: .
size: few

CDR3: CASSFESRSGANVLTF
DNA: TGCGCCAGCAGCTTCGAGAGTAGGTCTGGGGCCAACGTCCTGACTTTC
V: TRBV5-1
J: TRBJ2-6
D: .
size: .

CDR3: CASSRTSGVATQYF
DNA: TGTGCCAGCAGCCGGACTAGCGGCGTGGCGACCCAGTACTTC
V: TRBV7-2
J: TRBJ2-5
D: TRBD2
size: .